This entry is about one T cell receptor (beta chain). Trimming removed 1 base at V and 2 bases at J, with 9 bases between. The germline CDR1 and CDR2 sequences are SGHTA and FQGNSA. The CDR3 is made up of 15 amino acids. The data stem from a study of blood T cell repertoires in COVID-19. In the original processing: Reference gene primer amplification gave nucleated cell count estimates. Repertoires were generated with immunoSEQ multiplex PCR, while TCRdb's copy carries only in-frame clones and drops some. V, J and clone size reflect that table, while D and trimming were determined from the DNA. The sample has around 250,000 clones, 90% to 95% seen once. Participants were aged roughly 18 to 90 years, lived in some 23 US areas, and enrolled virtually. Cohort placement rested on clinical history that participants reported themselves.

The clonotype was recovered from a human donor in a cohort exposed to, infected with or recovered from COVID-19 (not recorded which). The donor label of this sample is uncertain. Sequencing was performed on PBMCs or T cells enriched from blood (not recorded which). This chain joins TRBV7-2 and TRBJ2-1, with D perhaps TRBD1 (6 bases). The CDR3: CASSLGGPTYNEQFF. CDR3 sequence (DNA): TGTGCCAGCAGCTTAGGGGGGCCTACCTACAATGAGCAGTTCTTC. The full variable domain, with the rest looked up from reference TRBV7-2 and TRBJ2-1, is GAGVSQSPSNKVTEKGKDVELRCDPISGHTALYWYRQSLGQGLEFLIYFQGNSAPDKSGLPSDRFSAERTGGSVSTLTIQRTQQEDSAVYLCASSLGGPTYNEQFFGPGTRLTVL.